Here is one TCR beta chain with its context. Its antigen has not been determined. Base quality data are lacking; no much larger clone is found one base away. The study tested focal radiation therapy combined with CTLA-4 blockade (ipilimumab) in patients with chemo-refractory metastatic non-small-cell lung cancer. This sample was included in a study of radiotherapy plus CTLA-4 blockade in lung cancer (dated by TCRdb to 2017 to 2018). Turning to the overall study: Objective responses occurred in 18% of enrolled patients, and 31% achieved disease control. Study-wide conclusions, independent of this receptor: TCR clones derived from tumors expanded in peripheral blood after treatment with radiotherapy and ipilimumab. The strongest predictors of response were reported to be early dynamic shifts in blood T cell clones along with a rise in serum interferon-beta following radiation.

Taken from the germline V gene, the CDR1 and CDR2 loops are SQVTM and ANQGSEA. The CDR3 runs 12 amino acids, cysteine and phenylalanine included. This entry keeps only the CDR3 DNA: 36 bases, framed from base 1. V is reduced by 4 bases and J by 3 bases, leaving a spacing of 7 bases between them. The library was generated by the immunoSEQ multiplex PCR assay. The table comes from immuneACCESS by way of TCRdb, which keeps in-frame sequences with V and J called. Part of the clones is missing from these tables; in studies checked, under half for an unresolved V gene and the rest for unknown reasons. In this sample the table shows about 28,000 clones, more than 75% of which occur a single time. Around 7.5% of the sample comes from the top ten.

The chain is encoded by TRBV29-1 joined to TRBJ1-3; no D gene can be assigned with confidence. The source material was peripheral blood, sampled from a patient treated with radiotherapy plus ipilimumab. The sequence was obtained from a human donor with non-small cell lung cancer who had stable disease on radiotherapy plus ipilimumab. The CDR3: CSVVFGGNTIYF. The nucleotide sequence reads as follows: TGCAGCGTTGTCTTCGGTGGAAACACCATATATTTT.